One sample yielded the 6 T cell receptor beta chains listed below, sequenced in a study of blood T cells in healthy people across ages. The use of a sample-barcoded 5' primer and a J-beta primer mix characterized a second PCR of roughly 6 to 11 cycles. TCRdb recomputed calls from the 5' RACE reads with MiXCR, one row per CDR3 protein. The sample carries more than 500,000 distinct CDR3 sequences, roughly a quarter recorded once. The data were also submitted as part of a second study, on T cells of mothers and their children.

Sequenced material: blood. These receptors were taken from a boy aged 2 to 9 in good health.

The gene calls are TRBV27 and TRBJ2-7; 7 positions agree with TRBD1. Germline lookup yields CDR1 MNHEY and CDR2 SMNVEV (reference sequence). This CDR3 spans 15 amino acids. Trimming took 5 bases from V and 9 from J; bases not matched to a gene: 16. CDR3 bases: TGTGCCAGCAGTCTAAGGACAGGTTCCAATTGCGTGCAGTACTTC. Encoded protein: CASSLRTGSNCVQYF.

This clonotype was seen a handful of times. The chain employs TRBV11-1 and TRBJ2-7; no clear D gene. From germline, CDR1 is SGHAT and CDR2 FQDESV (reference sequence). The CDR3 sequence is 13 residues long. With 2 bases removed from V and 6 bases from J, the gap between germline ends came to 11 bases. The CDR3, as DNA: TGTGCCAGCAGCTTACAGGCAGGTGCCGAGCAGTACTTC. Amino acids: CASSLQAGAEQYF. The full variable domain, in which reference TRBV11-1 and TRBJ2-7 provide the parts outside the CDR3, is EAEVAQSPRYKITEKSQAVAFWCDPISGHATLYWYRQILGQGPELLVQFQDESVVDDSQLPKDRFSAERLKGVDSTLKIQPAELGDSAMYLCASSLQAGAEQYFGPGTRLTVT.

The sample holds a few counts of this clonotype. The chain joins TRBV3-1 to TRBJ1-5, with unresolved D. The CDR3 contains 13 residues. Germline CDR1 LGHDT, CDR2 YNNKEL (reference sequence). V was clipped by 8 bases and J by 2 bases, with 10 bases between them. CDR3 protein: CASAEGGNQPQHF. CDR3 DNA sequence: TGTGCCAGCGCAGAGGGAGGCAATCAGCCCCAGCATTTT.

This clonotype was counted once. The chain carries TRBV12-3 or TRBV12-4 and TRBJ2-2; D possibly uses TRBD1 or TRBD2 (5 bases each). The V end lost 6 bases, the J end lost 2 bases, and 16 bases lay between the germline ends. The CDR3 is made up of 16 amino acids. CDR3 sequence reads: CASSRVGTVNTGELFF. In DNA, the CDR3 is TGTGCCAGCAGCCGAGTCGGGACCGTAAACACCGGGGAGCTGTTTTTT.

The chain uses TRBV24-1 and TRBJ1-1; possibly TRBD1 for D (6 bases). The germline V gene has CDR1 KGHDR and CDR2 SFDVKD. Trimming shortened V by 1 base and J by 6 bases, and 14 bases separated the two germline ends. The CDR3 has 15 residues. In DNA, the CDR3 is TGTGCCACCAGTGATTTTCGGGGGGCCGGGGCTGAAGCTTTCTTT. It specifies CATSDFRGAGAEAFF.

This clonotype was found a few times. The rearrangement joins TRBV27 to TRBJ2-1; unclear D gene. The CDR3 length is 14 residues. Trimming cost V 6 bases and J 2 bases, with 11 bases left between them. The germline V gene has CDR1 MNHEY and CDR2 SMNVEV (reference sequence). The CDR3 nucleotides read TGTGCCAGCAGCCCCGCCTACCCCTACAATGAGCAGTTCTTC. Amino acid sequence: CASSPAYPYNEQFF.